This entry features one T cell receptor (beta chain) sequence. The data are from a study of blood T cell repertoires in COVID-19. Turning to the study itself: The study drew acute and convalescent COVID-19 samples from the United States, Italy and Spain. PBMCs, B-cell-depleted T cells, or T cells were the source of the cDNA or gDNA that made up the material.

As handled by the study authors: Scientists estimated how many nucleated cells there were by amplifying reference gene primers. The method was immunoSEQ multiplex PCR; TCRdb's version includes in-frame clones alone and lacks a portion of them. V and J calls and clone size are copied from that table; D and trimming were computed from the DNA. Found here are around 62,000 clones, around 89% of them singletons; the top ten hold around 1.2%. Germline values: CDR1 MGHRA, CDR2 YSYEKL. The CDR3 has 17 residues. Trimming took 0 bases from V and 0 from J, leaving 12 bases between them. Sequenced: peripheral blood. The receptor comes from a woman aged 55-69 years with acute or convalescent COVID-19. The chain links TRBV4-1 to TRBJ1-5; TRBD1 is a possible D gene (5 bases). The CDR3 sequence: CASSQDSQGYSNQPQHF. The CDR3 bases are TGCGCCAGCAGCCAAGATTCCCAGGGCTATAGCAATCAGCCCCAGCATTTT.